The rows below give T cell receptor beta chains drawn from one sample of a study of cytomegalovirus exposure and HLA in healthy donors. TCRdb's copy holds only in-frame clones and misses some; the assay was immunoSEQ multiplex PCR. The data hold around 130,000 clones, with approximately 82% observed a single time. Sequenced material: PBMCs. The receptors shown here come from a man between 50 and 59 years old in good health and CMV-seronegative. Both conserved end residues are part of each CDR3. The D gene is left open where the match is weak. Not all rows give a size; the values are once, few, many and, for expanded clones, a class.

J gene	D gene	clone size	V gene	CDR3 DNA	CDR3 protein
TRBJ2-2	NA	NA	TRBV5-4	TGTGCCAGCAGCTTCTTGGGGGGGGGCGTTGGCGGGGAGCTGTTTTTT	CASSFLGGGVGGELFF
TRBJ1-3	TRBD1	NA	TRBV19	TGTGCCAGTAGCCCTTTCGACAGGGTCCACGAAAACACCATATATTTT	CASSPFDRVHENTIYF
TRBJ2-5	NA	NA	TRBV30	TGTGCCTGGAGTGTTTCAACAGAACAGTACTTC	CAWSVSTEQYF
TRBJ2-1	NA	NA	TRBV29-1	TGCAGCGTGTGGGTGGGGGCCTTGTACAATGAGCAGTTCTTC	CSVWVGALYNEQFF
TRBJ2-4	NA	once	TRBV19	TGTGCCAGTAGTCCCCGGACAGTGCCAGCCCCACCGGTCAAAAACATTCAGTACTTC	CASSPRTVPAPPVKNIQYF
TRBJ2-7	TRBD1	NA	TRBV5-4	TGTGCCAGCAGCTTAGAGGGGACAGGAGTCTACGAGCAGTACTTC	CASSLEGTGVYEQYF
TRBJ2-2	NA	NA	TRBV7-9	TGTGCCAGCGACCGGGTTCCGCAAACCGGGGAGCTGTTTTTT	CASDRVPQTGELFF
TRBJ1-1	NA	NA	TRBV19	TGTGCCAGTAGTATATCCAGGTCTGAAGCTTTCTTT	CASSISRSEAFF
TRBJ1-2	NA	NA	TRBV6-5	TGTGCCAGCAGTACCTATCGGGGGAGCTACACCTTC	CASSTYRGSYTF
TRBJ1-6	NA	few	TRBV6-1	TGTGCCAGCAGCGAAACAGGGCCCAATTCACCCCTCCACTTT	CASSETGPNSPLHF
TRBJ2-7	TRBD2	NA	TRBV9	TGTGCCAGCAGCGTGGGGACTAGCGGGGGGGAATGGAACGAGCAGTACTTC	CASSVGTSGGEWNEQYF
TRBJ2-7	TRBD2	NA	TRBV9	TGTGCCAGCAGCGTAGGGGAGGGGAGTAGGGAGCAGTACTTC	CASSVGEGSREQYF
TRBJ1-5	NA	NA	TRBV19	TGTGCCAGTAGTATAGTAACAGCTAGCAATCAGCCCCAGCATTTT	CASSIVTASNQPQHF
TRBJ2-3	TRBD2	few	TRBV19	TGTGCCAGTAGAATAGCGGGGGGGGTCGATACGCAGTATTTT	CASRIAGGVDTQYF
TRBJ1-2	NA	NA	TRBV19	TGTGCCAGTAGTATTGCCCGGAAGGCAAGGGAGGGCTACACCTTC	CASSIARKAREGYTF
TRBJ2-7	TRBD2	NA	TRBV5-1	TGCGCCAGCAGCGGGACTCCAGGTTCCGGGGGGTACGAGCAGTACTTC	CASSGTPGSGGYEQYF
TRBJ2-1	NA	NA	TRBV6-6	TGTGCCAGCAGTTACTCGATGGGGCTCTCCTACAATGAGCAGTTCTTC	CASSYSMGLSYNEQFF
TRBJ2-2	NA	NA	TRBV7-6	TGTGCCAGCAGCCAAGTCGGAGGCGCGGGGGCGCTCACCGGGGAGCTGTTTTTT	CASSQVGGAGALTGELFF
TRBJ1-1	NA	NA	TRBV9	TGTGCCAGCAGCGTAGGTTCGGAGACTGAAGCTTTCTTT	CASSVGSETEAFF
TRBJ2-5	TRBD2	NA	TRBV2	TGTGCCAGCAGTGGAGGACTAGCGGGGGGGCAAGAGACCCAGTACTTC	CASSGGLAGGQETQYF
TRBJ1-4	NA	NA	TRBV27	TGTGCCAGCAGTTCACGAGGAGGCACTAATGAAAAACTGTTTTTT	CASSSRGGTNEKLFF
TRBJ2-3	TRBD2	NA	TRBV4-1	TGCGCCAGCAGCCACTTAGCGGGGGGGGCTAGCACAGATACGCAGTATTTT	CASSHLAGGASTDTQYF
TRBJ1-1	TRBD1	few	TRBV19	TGTGCCAGTAGTGCGAATACAAGGACAGGGCAGAACACTGAAGCTTTCTTT	CASSANTRTGQNTEAFF
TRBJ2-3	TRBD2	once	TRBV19	TGTGCCAGTACATCGGGAGGGAAGCCAGATACGCAGTATTTT	CASTSGGKPDTQYF
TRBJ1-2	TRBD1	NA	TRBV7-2	TGTGCCAGCAGCTTCCAGGGGGGACTCAACTATGGCTACACCTTC	CASSFQGGLNYGYTF
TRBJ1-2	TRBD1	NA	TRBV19	TGTGCCAGTAGTACCAGACAGGGTGAGACGTCTGGCTACACCTTC	CASSTRQGETSGYTF
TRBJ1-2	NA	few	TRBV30	TGTGCCTGGAGTCCGCAGGGTTATGGCTACACCTTC	CAWSPQGYGYTF
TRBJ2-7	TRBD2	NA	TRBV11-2	TGTGCCAGCAGCCGTGCGACTAGCGGGGGGTACGAGCAGTACTTC	CASSRATSGGYEQYF
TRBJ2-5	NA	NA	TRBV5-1	TGCGCCAGCAGCGAGGGGGTAGGGTCCCAAGAGACCCAGTACTTC	CASSEGVGSQETQYF
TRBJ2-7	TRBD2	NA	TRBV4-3	TGCGCCAGCAGCCAAGCCCTCGGGACTAGCGGGGCCTACGAGCAGTACTTC	CASSQALGTSGAYEQYF
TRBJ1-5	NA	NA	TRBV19	TGTGCCAGTAATTGGGCCGACCATCAGCCCCAGCATTTT	CASNWADHQPQHF
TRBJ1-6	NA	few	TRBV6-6	TGTGCCGGAAGGAACAGGACCTCTTCACCCCTCCACTTT	CAGRNRTSSPLHF
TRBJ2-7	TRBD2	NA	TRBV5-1	TGCGCCAGCAGCTTCGGACTAGCGGTCTACGAGCAGTACTTC	CASSFGLAVYEQYF
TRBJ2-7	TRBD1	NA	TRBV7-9	TGTGCCAGCAGCTCCGGGACAGGGCAGTACTTC	CASSSGTGQYF
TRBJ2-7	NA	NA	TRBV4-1	TGCGCCAGCAGCCCCCATGAGAATCGCGAGCAGTACTTC	CASSPHENREQYF
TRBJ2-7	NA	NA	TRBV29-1	TGCAGCGTTCGACAGGCCTCCTACGAGCAGTACTTC	CSVRQASYEQYF
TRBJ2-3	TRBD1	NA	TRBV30	TGTGCCTCGGACAGGGGAGGATCTAGCACAGATACGCAGTATTTT	CASDRGGSSTDTQYF
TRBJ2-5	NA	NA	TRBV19	TGTGCCAGTAGTTTGGACACAGAAGAGACCCAGTACTTC	CASSLDTEETQYF
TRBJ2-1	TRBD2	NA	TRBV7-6	TGTGCCAGCAGCTGGTCTAGCGGGGGCCTCAACAATGAGCAGTTCTTC	CASSWSSGGLNNEQFF
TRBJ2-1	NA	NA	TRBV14	TGTGCCAGCAGCCAACTCGACAGCCAATACAATGAGCAGTTCTTC	CASSQLDSQYNEQFF
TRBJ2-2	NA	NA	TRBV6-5	TGTGCCAGCAGTTCCCCCTTTGCAGGGGAAACCGGGGAGCTGTTTTTT	CASSSPFAGETGELFF
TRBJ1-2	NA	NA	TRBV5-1	TGCGCCAGCAGCTTGACCCCCCCGGACAGCCTCCGTAGCTTCTATGGCTACACCTTC	CASSLTPPDSLRSFYGYTF